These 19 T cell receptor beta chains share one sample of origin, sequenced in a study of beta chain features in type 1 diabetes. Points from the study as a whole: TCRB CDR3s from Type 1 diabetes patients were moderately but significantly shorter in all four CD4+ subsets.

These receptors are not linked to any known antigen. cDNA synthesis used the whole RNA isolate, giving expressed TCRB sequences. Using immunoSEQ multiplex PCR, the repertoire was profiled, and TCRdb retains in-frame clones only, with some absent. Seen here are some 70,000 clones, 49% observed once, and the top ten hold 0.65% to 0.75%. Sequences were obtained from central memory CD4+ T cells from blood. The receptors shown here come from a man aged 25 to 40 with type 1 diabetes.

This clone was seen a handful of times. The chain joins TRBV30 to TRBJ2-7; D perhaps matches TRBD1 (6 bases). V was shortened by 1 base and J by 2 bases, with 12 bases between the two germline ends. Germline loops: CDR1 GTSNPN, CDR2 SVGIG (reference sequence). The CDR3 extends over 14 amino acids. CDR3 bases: TGTGCCTGGAGTGCCCGACAGGTCACCTACGAGCAGTACTTC. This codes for CAWSARQVTYEQYF.

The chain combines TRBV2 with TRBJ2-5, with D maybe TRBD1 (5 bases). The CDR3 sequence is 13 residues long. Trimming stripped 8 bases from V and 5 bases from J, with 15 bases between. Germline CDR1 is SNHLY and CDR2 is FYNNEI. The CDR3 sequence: CASGRESWETQYF. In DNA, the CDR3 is TGTGCCAGCGGCAGGGAATCGTGGGAGACCCAGTACTTC.

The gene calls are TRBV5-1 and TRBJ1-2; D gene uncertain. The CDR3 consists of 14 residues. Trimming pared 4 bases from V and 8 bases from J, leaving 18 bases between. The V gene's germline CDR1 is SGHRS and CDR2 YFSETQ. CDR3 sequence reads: CASSLGGPGGGYTF. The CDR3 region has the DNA TGCGCCAGCAGCCTAGGAGGGCCCGGCGGCGGCTACACCTTC.

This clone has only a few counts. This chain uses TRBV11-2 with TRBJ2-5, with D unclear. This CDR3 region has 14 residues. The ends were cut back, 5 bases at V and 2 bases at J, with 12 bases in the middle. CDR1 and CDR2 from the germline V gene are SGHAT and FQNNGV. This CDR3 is CASSPPQIQETQYF. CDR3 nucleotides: TGTGCCAGCAGCCCCCCCCAGATACAAGAGACCCAGTACTTC.

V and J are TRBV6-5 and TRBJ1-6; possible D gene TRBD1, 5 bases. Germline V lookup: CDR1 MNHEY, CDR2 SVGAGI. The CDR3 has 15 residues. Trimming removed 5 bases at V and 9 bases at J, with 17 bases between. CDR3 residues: CASSDLGGVSSPLHF. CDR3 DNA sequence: TGTGCCAGCAGTGACTTGGGGGGAGTGAGTTCACCCCTCCACTTT.

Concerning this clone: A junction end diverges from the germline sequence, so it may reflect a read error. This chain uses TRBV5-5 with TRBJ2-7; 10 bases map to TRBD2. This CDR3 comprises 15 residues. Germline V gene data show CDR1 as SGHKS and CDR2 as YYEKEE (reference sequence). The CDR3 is CASSSRTSGSYEQHF. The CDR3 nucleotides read TGTGCCAGCAGCTCCCGGACTAGCGGATCCTACGAGCAGCACTTC.

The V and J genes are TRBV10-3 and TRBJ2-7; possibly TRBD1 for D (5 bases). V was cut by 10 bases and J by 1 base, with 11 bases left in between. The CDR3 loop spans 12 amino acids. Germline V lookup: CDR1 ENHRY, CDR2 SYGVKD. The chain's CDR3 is CATGRVSYEQYF. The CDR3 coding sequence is TGTGCCACCGGCAGGGTTTCCTACGAGCAGTACTTC.

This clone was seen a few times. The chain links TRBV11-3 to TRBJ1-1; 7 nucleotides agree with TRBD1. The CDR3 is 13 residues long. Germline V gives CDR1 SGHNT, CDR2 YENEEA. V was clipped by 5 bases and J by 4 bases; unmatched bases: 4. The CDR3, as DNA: TGTGCCAGCAGCATTCAGGGGGGCACTGAAGCTTTCTTT. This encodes CASSIQGGTEAFF.

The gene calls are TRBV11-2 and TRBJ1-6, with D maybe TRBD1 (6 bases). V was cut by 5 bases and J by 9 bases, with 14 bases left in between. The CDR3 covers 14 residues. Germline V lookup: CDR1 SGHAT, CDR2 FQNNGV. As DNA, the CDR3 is TGTGCCAGCAGCAATAGAGAGGGGGTTTCACCCCTCCACTTT. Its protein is CASSNREGVSPLHF.

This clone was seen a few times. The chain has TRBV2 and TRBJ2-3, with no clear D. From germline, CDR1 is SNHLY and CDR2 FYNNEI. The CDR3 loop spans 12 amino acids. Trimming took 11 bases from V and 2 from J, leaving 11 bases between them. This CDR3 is CAGATPTDTQYF. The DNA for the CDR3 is TGTGCCGGAGCAACGCCCACAGATACGCAGTATTTT.

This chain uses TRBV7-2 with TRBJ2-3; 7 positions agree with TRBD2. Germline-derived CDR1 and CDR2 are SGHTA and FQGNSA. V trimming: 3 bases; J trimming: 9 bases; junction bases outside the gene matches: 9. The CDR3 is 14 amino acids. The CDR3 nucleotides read TGTGCCAGCAGCTTTGGACTAGAAGTAGGCACGCAGTATTTT. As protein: CASSFGLEVGTQYF.

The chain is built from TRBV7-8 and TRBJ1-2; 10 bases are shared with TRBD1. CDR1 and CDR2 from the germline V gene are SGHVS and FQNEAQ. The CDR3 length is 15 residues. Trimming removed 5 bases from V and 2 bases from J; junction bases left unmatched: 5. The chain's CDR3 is CASSLPGQGNYGYTF. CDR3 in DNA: TGTGCCAGCAGCCTACCGGGACAGGGGAACTATGGCTACACCTTC.

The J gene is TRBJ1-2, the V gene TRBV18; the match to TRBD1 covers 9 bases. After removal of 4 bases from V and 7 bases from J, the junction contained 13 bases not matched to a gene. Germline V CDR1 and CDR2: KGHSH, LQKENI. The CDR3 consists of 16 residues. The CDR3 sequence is CASSQIPGQGLSGYTF. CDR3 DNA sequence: TGTGCCAGCTCACAGATCCCGGGACAGGGTTTGAGTGGCTACACCTTC.

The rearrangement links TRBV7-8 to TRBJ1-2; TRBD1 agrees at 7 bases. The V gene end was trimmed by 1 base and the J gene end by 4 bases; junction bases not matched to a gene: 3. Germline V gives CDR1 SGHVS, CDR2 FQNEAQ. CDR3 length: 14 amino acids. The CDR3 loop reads CASSLDNRGYGYTF. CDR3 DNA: TGTGCCAGCAGCTTAGATAACAGGGGCTATGGCTACACCTTC. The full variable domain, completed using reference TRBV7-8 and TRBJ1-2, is GAGVSQSPRYKVAKRGQDVALRCDPISGHVSLFWYQQALGQGPEFLTYFQNEAQLDKSGLPSDRFFAERPEGSVSTLKIQRTQQEDSAVYLCASSLDNRGYGYTFGSGTRLTVV.

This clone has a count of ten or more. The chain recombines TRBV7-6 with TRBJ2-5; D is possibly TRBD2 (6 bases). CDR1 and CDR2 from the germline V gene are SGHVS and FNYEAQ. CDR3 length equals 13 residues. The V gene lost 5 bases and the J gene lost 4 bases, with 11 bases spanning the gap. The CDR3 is CASSRPGGETQYF. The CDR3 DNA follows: TGTGCCAGCAGCCGACCCGGGGGAGAGACCCAGTACTTC.

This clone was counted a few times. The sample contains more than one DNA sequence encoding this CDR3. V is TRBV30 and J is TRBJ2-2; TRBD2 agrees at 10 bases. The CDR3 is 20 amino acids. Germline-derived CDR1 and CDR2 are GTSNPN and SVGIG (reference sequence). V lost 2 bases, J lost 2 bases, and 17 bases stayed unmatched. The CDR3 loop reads CAWSPVRGQIAGGNTGELFF. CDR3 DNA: TGTGCCTGGAGTCCAGTAAGGGGGCAGATAGCGGGGGGAAACACCGGGGAGCTGTTTTTT.

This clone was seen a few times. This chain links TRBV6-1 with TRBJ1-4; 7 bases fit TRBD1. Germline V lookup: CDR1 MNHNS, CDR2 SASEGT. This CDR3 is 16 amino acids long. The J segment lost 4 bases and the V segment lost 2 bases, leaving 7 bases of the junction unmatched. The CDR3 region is CASSERPGQNNEKLFF. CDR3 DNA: TGTGCCAGCAGTGAAAGACCGGGACAGAATAATGAAAAACTGTTTTTT.

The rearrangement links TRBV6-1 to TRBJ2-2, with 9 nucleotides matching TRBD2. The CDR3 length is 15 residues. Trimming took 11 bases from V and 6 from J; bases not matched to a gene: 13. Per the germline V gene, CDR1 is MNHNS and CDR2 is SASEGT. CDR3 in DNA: TGTGCCGGATCGCGGGAGGGCTTCACCGCCGGGGAGCTGTTTTTT. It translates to CAGSREGFTAGELFF.

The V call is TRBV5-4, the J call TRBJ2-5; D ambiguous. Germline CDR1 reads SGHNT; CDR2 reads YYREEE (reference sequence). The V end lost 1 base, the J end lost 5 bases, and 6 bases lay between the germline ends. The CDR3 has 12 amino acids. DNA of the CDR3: TGTGCCAGCAGCTTGAAACGGGAGACCCAGTACTTC. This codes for CASSLKRETQYF.